Shown below are 22 T cell receptor beta chains from a single sample sequenced in a study of T cells in Graves' hyperthyroidism and ophthalmopathy. Amplified TCR beta CDR3 regions derived from RNA transcripts. The TCR CDR3 first-round RT-PCR relied on the HTBI primer set. TCRdb reanalysed the multiplex PCR reads using MiXCR and keeps one entry per CDR3 protein. This table has more than 450,000 distinct CDR3 sequences, around 15% appearing once. Source material: blood. These receptors all come from a woman between 40 and 50 years old with Graves' hyperthyroidism.

About this clonotype: A read error is possible here, since a much larger clone lies one base away. The chain is built from TRBV3-1 and TRBJ2-5, with 7 bases lining up with TRBD1. The germline V gene has CDR1 LGHDT and CDR2 YNNKEL (reference sequence). Trimming took 5 bases from V and 4 from J; bases not matched to a gene: 10. The CDR3 sequence is 15 residues long. CDR3 nucleotides: TGTGCCAGCAGCGAACAGGGGACAAACCGAGAGACCCAGTACTTC. This sequence encodes CASSEQGTNRETQYF.

The V and J genes are TRBV5-5 and TRBJ2-2; D not certain. The germline V gene has CDR1 SGHKS and CDR2 YYEKEE (reference sequence). This CDR3 has 16 residues. V dropped 5 bases and J dropped 4 bases, with 18 bases sitting between them. The CDR3 bases are TGTGCCAGCAGTTCAGGTAGTCGACTGACCACCGGGGAGCTGTTTTTT. It codes for CASSSGSRLTTGELFF.

The chain is built from TRBV28 and TRBJ2-5; D might be TRBD2 (6 bases). The germline CDR1 and CDR2 sequences are MDHEN and SYDVKM. V dropped 4 bases and J dropped 4 bases, with 13 bases sitting between them. The CDR3 extends over 14 amino acids. CDR3 sequence: CASSSGTSPETQYF. The CDR3 coding sequence is TGTGCCAGCAGTTCGGGGACTTCCCCAGAGACCCAGTACTTC.

This clonotype was recorded at least ten times. The V and J genes are TRBV29-1 and TRBJ1-1; 7 positions match TRBD1. Per the germline V gene, CDR1 is SQVTM and CDR2 is ANQGSEA. The CDR3 contains 15 residues. After removal of 6 bases from V and 0 bases from J, the junction contained 10 bases not matched to a gene. Written as DNA, the CDR3 is TGCAGCGTGGGCAGGACAGGCACTATGAACACTGAAGCTTTCTTT. It encodes CSVGRTGTMNTEAFF.

This clonotype was counted between two and nine times. The J gene is TRBJ1-4, the V gene TRBV12-3 or TRBV12-4; D is undetermined. The CDR3 totals 15 residues. The V end was cut by 6 bases, the J end by 6 bases, with 17 bases between. CDR3 sequence reads: CASSPEATAYEKLFF. CDR3 nucleotides: TGTGCCAGCAGCCCGGAGGCAACAGCCTATGAAAAACTGTTTTTT.

The J gene is TRBJ2-3, the V gene TRBV15; 8 bases fit TRBD2. The V segment lost 5 bases and the J segment 4 bases; nucleotides outside the gene matches: 5. The CDR3 runs to 14 residues. The V gene's germline CDR1 is LNHNV and CDR2 YYDKDF (reference sequence). CDR3 residues: CATSEAGVADTQYF. The CDR3 DNA reads as TGTGCCACCAGCGAAGCGGGGGTGGCAGATACGCAGTATTTT.

This clonotype was seen many times. The chain combines TRBV2 with TRBJ2-5; D assignment may be TRBD1 or TRBD2 (6 bases each). Germline lookup yields CDR1 SNHLY and CDR2 FYNNEI. CDR3 length: 15 residues. The germline V and J ends were trimmed by 5 bases and 2 bases, with 15 bases remaining between them. The CDR3, as DNA: TGTGCCAGCAGTAGGGGCGGGACAATACAAGAGACCCAGTACTTC. Protein product: CASSRGGTIQETQYF.

The chain uses TRBV30 and TRBJ2-7; D remains ambiguous. The V end was cut by 0 bases, the J end by 4 bases, with 28 bases between. This CDR3 is built from 19 residues. Germline CDR1 and CDR2: GTSNPN and SVGIG (reference sequence). CDR3 DNA sequence: TGTGCCTGGAGTGTATACCCCATAGGTATTTTGTCCGAGGAATACGAGCAGTACTTC. Translated: CAWSVYPIGILSEEYEQYF.

This clonotype was found many times. The rearrangement uses TRBV7-9 and TRBJ2-7; 10 bases line up with TRBD1. The germline V gene encodes CDR1 SEHNR and CDR2 FQNEAQ (reference sequence). The CDR3 has 14 residues. V shed 5 bases, J shed 3 bases, and the junction held 4 bases outside the gene matches. The CDR3, as DNA: TGTGCCAGCAGCCAGGACAGGGGGTTCTACGAGCAGTACTTC. It specifies CASSQDRGFYEQYF.

This clonotype was picked up a small number of times. The rearrangement uses TRBV5-1 and TRBJ2-5; 7 nucleotides match TRBD2. The CDR3 loop spans 13 amino acids. Germline loops: CDR1 SGHRS, CDR2 YFSETQ. V dropped 4 bases and J dropped 4; count of bases not matched to a gene: 4. This CDR3 reads CASSQPGGETQYF. The CDR3 bases are TGCGCCAGCAGCCAACCGGGGGGAGAGACCCAGTACTTC.

This clonotype has just a few counts. J is TRBJ1-2 and V is TRBV19; 11 bases are a match to TRBD1. This CDR3 has 11 amino acids. Trimming cost V 10 bases and J 8 bases; bases outside gene matches: 3. Germline assignment: CDR1 LNHDA and CDR2 SQIVND (reference sequence). The DNA for the CDR3 is TGTGCCACCGGACAGGGGGCGGGCTACACCTTC. Translation: CATGQGAGYTF.

This clonotype was counted at least ten times. The chain employs TRBV6-2 or TRBV6-3 and TRBJ2-7, with no clear D. CDR3 length equals 15 residues. Germline CDR1 reads MNHEY; CDR2 reads SVGEGT. Trimming stripped 3 bases from V and 4 bases from J, with 16 bases between. CDR3: CASSYLSESDYEQYF. CDR3 DNA sequence: TGTGCCAGCAGTTATCTCTCCGAATCGGATTACGAGCAGTACTTC.

This chain links TRBV20-1 with TRBJ2-7; D may match TRBD1 or TRBD2 (5 bases each). Trimming shortened V by 4 bases and J by 0 bases, and 13 bases separated the two germline ends. This CDR3 contains 14 residues. The V gene's germline CDR1 is DFQATT and CDR2 SNEGSKA (reference sequence). The CDR3 nucleotides read TGCAGTGCTACCCCATGGGGGAGCTCCTACGAGCAGTACTTC. Its protein is CSATPWGSSYEQYF.

This clonotype was recorded a few times. V usage is TRBV3-1 and J usage is TRBJ2-2; no reliable D call. Germline V gives CDR1 LGHDT, CDR2 YNNKEL (reference sequence). This CDR3 is built from 14 residues. The V end was cut by 2 bases, the J end by 3 bases, with 7 bases between. CDR3 residues: CASSQPGYTGELFF. CDR3 in DNA: TGTGCCAGCAGCCAACCTGGGTACACCGGGGAGCTGTTTTTT. The full variable domain, rest sourced from reference TRBV3-1 and TRBJ2-2, is DTAVSQTPKYLVTQMGNDKSIKCEQNLGHDTMYWYKQDSKKFLKIMFSYNNKELIINETVPNRFSPKSPDKAHLNLHINSLELGDSAVYFCASSQPGYTGELFFGEGSRLTVL.

Worth noting for this clonotype: This may be a read error: a much more frequent sequence differs by one nucleotide. J is TRBJ2-7 and V is TRBV2; 9 positions agree with TRBD1. Germline V lookup: CDR1 SNHLY, CDR2 FYNNEI. The CDR3 totals 15 residues. The junction had 11 bases not matched to a gene; V was cut back by 8 bases and J by 3 bases. CDR3 residues: CASAGGTGSVYEQYF. The CDR3 bases are TGTGCCAGCGCCGGCGGGACAGGGTCAGTCTACGAGCAGTACTTC.

This clonotype was observed at least ten times. This chain links TRBV20-1 with TRBJ2-7; 8 bases are a match to TRBD2. This CDR3 contains 13 residues. The junction had 7 bases not matched to a gene; V was cut back by 3 bases and J by 6 bases. CDR1 and CDR2 from the germline V gene are DFQATT and SNEGSKA (reference sequence). CDR3 sequence (DNA): TGCAGTGCTAGGGGTCGGGAGGGCCGCGAGCAGTACTTC. Translated, it gives CSARGREGREQYF.

Regarding this clonotype: Being one base from a much bigger clone, this may be a read error. The chain combines TRBV7-8 with TRBJ1-1; D possibly corresponds to TRBD1 (6 bases). The germline gives CDR1 SGHVS, CDR2 FQNEAQ. The CDR3 is 13 residues long. V lost 5 bases, J lost 4 bases, and 11 bases lay in between. The CDR3 reads CASSPPGATEAFF. The CDR3 nucleotides read TGTGCCAGCAGCCCCCCGGGGGCCACTGAAGCTTTCTTT.

In this sample, this clonotype turned up a few times. The rearrangement joins TRBV6-9 to TRBJ2-5; D gene ambiguous. CDR3 length: 15 residues. From germline, CDR1 is MNHGY and CDR2 SVAAGI. V lost 3 bases to trimming and J lost 4 bases, with 15 bases between them. In nucleotides, the CDR3 is TGTGCCAGCAGTTACGTGGCAGCTACGACAGAGACCCAGTACTTC. It is translated as CASSYVAATTETQYF.

This clonotype was recorded a few times. The rearrangement links TRBV4-1 to TRBJ2-1, with 8 bases identical to TRBD2. Germline V gene lookup returns CDR1 MGHRA and CDR2 YSYEKL. This CDR3 comprises 15 residues. The V segment lost 4 bases and the J segment 9 bases; nucleotides outside the gene matches: 11. Written as DNA, the CDR3 is TGCGCCAGCAGCCCCCGGGTAGCGGGAACGGCTGAGCAGTTCTTC. Amino acids: CASSPRVAGTAEQFF.

The V and J genes are TRBV10-3 and TRBJ1-3, with a possible D match to TRBD1 (5 bases). The germline V and J ends were trimmed by 6 bases and 0 bases, with 12 bases remaining between them. This CDR3 has 15 residues. Looked up from germline, CDR1 is ENHRY and CDR2 is SYGVKD. CDR3 in DNA: TGTGCCATCAGGGGAGGACACATCTCTGGAAACACCATATATTTT. This gives the protein CAIRGGHISGNTIYF.

This chain links TRBV10-3 with TRBJ1-5, with D perhaps matching TRBD1 (5 bases). The length of the CDR3 is 14 residues. Per the germline V gene, CDR1 is ENHRY and CDR2 is SYGVKD. The V end was cut by 3 bases, the J end by 14 bases, with 20 bases between. The CDR3 loop is CAISDSGPKGTKHF. The CDR3 nucleotides are TGTGCCATCAGTGACTCGGGACCCAAAGGGACCAAGCATTTT.

On this clonotype: Being one base from a much bigger clone, this may be a read error. Since the CDR3 does not end with the conserved phenylalanine or tryptophan, this likely comes from a read error. This chain uses TRBV30 with TRBJ2-6; D perhaps matches TRBD2 (6 bases). The CDR3 has 16 amino acids. Germline V gene lookup returns CDR1 GTSNPN and CDR2 SVGIG (reference sequence). V was pared by 0 bases and J by 4 bases, with 13 bases between. The CDR3 DNA reads TGTGCCTGGAGTGTAGGGAGGACCCTCGGGGCCAACGTCCTGACTTTA. As protein: CAWSVGRTLGANVLTL.